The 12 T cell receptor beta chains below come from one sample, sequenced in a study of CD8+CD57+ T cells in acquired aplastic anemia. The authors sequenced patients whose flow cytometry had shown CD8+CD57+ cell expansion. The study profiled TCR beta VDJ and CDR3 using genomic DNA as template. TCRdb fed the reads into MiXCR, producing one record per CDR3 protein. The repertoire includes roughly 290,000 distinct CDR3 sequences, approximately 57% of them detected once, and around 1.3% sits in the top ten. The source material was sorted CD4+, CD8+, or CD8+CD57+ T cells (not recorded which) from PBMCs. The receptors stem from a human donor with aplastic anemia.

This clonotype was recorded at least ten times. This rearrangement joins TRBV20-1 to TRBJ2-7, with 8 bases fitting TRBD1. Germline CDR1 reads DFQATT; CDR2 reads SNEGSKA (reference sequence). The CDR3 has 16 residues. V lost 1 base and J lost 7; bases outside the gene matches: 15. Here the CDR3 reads CSARVGTGVPVGEQYF. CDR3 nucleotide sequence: TGCAGTGCTAGAGTTGGGACAGGCGTCCCGGTGGGGGAGCAGTACTTC.

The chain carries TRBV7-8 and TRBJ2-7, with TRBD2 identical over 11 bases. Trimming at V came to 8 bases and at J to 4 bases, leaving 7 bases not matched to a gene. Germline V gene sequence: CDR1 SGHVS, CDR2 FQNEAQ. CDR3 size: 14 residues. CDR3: CASGQGLAVYEQYF. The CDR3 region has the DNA TGTGCCAGCGGCCAGGGACTAGCGGTTTACGAGCAGTACTTC.

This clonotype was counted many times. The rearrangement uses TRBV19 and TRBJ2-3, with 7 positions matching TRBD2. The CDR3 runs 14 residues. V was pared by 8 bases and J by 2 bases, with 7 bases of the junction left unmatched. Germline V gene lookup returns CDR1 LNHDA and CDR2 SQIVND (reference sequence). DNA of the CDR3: TGTGCCAGTTCGGGAGGATGGGACACAGATACGCAGTATTTT. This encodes CASSGGWDTDTQYF.

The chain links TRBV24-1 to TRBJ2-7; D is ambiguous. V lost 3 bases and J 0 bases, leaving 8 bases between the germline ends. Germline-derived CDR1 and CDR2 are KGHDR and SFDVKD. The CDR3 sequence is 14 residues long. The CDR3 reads CATSDPRSSYEQYF. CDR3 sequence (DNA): TGTGCCACCAGTGATCCCCGCAGCTCCTACGAGCAGTACTTC.

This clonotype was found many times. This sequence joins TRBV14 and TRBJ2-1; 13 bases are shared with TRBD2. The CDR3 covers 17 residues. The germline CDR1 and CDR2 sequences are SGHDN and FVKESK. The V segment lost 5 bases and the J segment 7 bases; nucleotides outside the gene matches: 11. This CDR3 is CASSSGRRGLAGNEQFF. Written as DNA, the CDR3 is TGTGCCAGCAGCTCAGGGCGCCGGGGACTAGCGGGGAATGAGCAGTTCTTC.

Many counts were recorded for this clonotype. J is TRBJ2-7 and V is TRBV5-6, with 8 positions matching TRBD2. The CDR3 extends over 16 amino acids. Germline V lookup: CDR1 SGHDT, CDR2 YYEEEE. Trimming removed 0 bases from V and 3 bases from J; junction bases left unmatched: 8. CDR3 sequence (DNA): TGTGCCAGCAGCTTGGCCCTCGGGAGGGCCCACTACGAGCAGTACTTC. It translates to CASSLALGRAHYEQYF.

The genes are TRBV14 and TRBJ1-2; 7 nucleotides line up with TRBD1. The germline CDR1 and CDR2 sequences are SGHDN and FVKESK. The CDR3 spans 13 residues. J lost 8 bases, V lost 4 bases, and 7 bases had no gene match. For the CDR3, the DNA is TGTGCCAGCAGCCCCGGACAGGTTTTCGGCTACACCTTC. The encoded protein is CASSPGQVFGYTF.

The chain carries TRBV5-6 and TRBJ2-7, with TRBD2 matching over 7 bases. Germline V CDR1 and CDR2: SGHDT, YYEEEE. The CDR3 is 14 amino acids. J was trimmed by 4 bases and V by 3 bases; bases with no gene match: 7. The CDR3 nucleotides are TGTGCCAGCAGCTCGGGAGGCCCTTGGTACGAGCAGTACTTC. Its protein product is CASSSGGPWYEQYF.

CDR3 DNA sequence: TGTGCCAGTAGCCCTGGACGGCTGAACACTGAAGCTTTCTTT. Translation: CASSPGRLNTEAFF. This chain links TRBV19 with TRBJ1-1, with D unresolved. The germline V gene has CDR1 LNHDA and CDR2 SQIVND (reference sequence). Trimming stripped 6 bases from V and 0 bases from J, with 11 bases between. This CDR3 is 14 amino acids long.

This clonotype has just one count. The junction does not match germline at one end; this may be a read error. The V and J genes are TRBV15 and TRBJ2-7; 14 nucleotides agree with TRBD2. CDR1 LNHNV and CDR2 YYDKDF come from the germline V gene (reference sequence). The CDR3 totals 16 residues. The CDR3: CAASSQGLAGVGEQYF. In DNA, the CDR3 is TGTGCCGCCAGCAGCCAGGGACTAGCGGGAGTAGGAGAGCAGTACTTC.

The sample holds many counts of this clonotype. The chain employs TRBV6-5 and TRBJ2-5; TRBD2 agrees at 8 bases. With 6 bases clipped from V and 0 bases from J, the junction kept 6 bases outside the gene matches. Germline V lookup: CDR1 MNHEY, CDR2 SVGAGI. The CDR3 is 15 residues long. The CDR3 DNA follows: TGTGCCAGCAGGAACCTACTAGCGGACCAAGAGACCCAGTACTTC. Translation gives CASRNLLADQETQYF.

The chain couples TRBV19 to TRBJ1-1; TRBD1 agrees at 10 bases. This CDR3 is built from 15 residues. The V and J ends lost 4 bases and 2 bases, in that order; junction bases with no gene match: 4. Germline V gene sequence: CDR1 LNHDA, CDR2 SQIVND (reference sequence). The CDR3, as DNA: TGTGCCAGTAGTAAGACAGGGGGCTTTAACACTGAAGCTTTCTTT. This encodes CASSKTGGFNTEAFF.